The clone carrying this T cell receptor beta chain was found a few times. The sample belongs to a study of blood T cell repertoires in COVID-19. Study-level background: Whether acute or convalescent, the COVID-19 samples came from the United States, Italy and Spain. T cells, B-cell-depleted T cells, or PBMCs supplied cDNA or gDNA.

V was clipped by 10 bases and J by 5 bases, with 12 bases between them. This CDR3 comprises 12 residues. Germline CDR1 and CDR2: ENHRY and SYGVKD. Libraries were prepared by immunoSEQ multiplex PCR; TCRdb keeps only in-frame clonotypes and omits some of them. The repertoire consists of 130,000 to 150,000 clones, with 84% occurring once and the leading ten covering around 35%. The TCR was taken from a human donor in a cohort sampled during active COVID-19. This chain joins TRBV10-3 and TRBJ1-5, with D maybe TRBD1 (6 bases). Sample: peripheral blood. The CDR3 loop reads CATQTGDQPQHF. The CDR3, as DNA: TGTGCCACCCAGACAGGAGATCAGCCCCAGCATTTT.